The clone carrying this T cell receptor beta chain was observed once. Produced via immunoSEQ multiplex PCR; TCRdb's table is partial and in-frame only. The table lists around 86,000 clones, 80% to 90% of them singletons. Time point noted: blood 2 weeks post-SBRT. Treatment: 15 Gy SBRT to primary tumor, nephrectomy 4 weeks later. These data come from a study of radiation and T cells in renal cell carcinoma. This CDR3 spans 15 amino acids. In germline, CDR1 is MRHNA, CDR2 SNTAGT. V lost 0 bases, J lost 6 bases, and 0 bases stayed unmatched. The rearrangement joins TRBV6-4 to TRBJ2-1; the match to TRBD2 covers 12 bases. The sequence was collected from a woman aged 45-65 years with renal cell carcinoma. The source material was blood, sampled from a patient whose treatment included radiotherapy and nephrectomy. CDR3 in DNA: TGTGCCAGCAGTGACTCGACTAGCGGGAGCAATGAGCAGTTCTTC. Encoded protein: CASSDSTSGSNEQFF.